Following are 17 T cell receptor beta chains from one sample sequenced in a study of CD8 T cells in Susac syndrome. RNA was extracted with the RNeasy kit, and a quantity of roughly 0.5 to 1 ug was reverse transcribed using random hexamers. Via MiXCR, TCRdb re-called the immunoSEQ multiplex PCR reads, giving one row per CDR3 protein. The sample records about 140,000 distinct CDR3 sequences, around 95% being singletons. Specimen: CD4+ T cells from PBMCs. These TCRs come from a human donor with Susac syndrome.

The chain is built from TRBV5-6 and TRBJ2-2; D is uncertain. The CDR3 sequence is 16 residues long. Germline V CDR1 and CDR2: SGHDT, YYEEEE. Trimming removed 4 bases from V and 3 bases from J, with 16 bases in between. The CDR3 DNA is TGTGCCAGCAGCCGATACTCGATCCGGGACACCGGGGAGCTGTTTTTT. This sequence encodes CASSRYSIRDTGELFF.

CDR3 coding DNA: TGTGCCAGCAGCTTAACGGGGACCCCCCAGTACTTC. This codes for CASSLTGTPQYF. The chain carries TRBV7-3 and TRBJ2-5; tentatively, D is TRBD1 or TRBD2 (5 bases each). CDR3 length: 12 residues. V was trimmed by 0 bases and J by 9 bases, leaving 8 bases between them. Germline CDR1 is SGHTA and CDR2 is FQGTGA.

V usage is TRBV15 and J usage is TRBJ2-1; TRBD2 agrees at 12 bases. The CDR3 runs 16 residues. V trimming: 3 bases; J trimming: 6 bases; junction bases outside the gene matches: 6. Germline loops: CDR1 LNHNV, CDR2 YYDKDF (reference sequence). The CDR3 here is CATSRRTSGKVNEQFF. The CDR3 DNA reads TGTGCCACCAGCAGGCGGACTAGCGGGAAAGTCAATGAGCAGTTCTTC.

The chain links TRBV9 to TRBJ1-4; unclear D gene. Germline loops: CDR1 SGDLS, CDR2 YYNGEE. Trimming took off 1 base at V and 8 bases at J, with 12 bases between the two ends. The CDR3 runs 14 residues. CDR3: CASSVHPGDEKLFF. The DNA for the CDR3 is TGTGCCAGCAGCGTACATCCAGGAGACGAAAAACTGTTTTTT.

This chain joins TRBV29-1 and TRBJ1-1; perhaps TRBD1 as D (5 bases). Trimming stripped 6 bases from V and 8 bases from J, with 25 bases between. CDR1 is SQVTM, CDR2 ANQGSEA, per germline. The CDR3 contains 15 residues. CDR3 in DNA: TGCAGCGTCCCGCGGGACCTCGAATTCCTAATGGAAGCTTTCTTT. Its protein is CSVPRDLEFLMEAFF.

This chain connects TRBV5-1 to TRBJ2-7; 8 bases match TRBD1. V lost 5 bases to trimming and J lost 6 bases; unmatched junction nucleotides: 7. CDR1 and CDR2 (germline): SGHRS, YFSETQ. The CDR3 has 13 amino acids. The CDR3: CASSPTGQGEQYF. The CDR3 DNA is TGCGCCAGCAGTCCCACTGGACAGGGCGAGCAGTACTTC.

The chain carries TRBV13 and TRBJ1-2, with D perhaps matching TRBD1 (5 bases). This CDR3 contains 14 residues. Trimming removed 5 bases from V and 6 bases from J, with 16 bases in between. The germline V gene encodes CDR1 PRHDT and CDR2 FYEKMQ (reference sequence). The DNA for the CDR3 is TGTGCCAGCAGCCCGTCGACAGTCGTCGATGGCTACACCTTC. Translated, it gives CASSPSTVVDGYTF.

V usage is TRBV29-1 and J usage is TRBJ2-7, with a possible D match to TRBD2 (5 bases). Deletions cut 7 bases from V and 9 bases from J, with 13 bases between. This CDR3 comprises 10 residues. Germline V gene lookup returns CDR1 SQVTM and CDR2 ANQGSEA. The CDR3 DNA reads TGCAGCGCTGGGGAGCAGCGGCAGTACTTC. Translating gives CSAGEQRQYF.

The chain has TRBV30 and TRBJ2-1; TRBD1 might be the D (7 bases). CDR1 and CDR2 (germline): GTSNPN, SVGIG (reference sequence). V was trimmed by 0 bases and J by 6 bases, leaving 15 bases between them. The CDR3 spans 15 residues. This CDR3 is CAWSVPGAGGNEQFF. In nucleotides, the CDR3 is TGTGCCTGGAGTGTACCGGGGGCAGGGGGCAATGAGCAGTTCTTC.

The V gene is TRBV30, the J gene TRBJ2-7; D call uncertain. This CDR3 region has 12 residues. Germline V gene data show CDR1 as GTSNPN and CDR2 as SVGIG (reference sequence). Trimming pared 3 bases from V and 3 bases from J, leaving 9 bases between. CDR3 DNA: TGTGCCTGGAGGATCACCGTCTACGAGCAGTACTTC. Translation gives CAWRITVYEQYF.

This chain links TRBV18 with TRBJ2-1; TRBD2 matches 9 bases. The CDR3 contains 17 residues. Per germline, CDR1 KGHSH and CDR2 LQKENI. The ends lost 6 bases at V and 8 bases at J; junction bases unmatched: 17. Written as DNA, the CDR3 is TGTGCCAGCTCGGCGAATCAAGGAGCGGGAGGCCGGGATGAGCAGTTCTTC. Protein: CASSANQGAGGRDEQFF. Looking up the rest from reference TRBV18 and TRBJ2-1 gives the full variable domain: NAGVMQNPRHLVRRRGQEARLRCSPMKGHSHVYWYRQLPEEGLKFMVYLQKENIIDESGMPKERFSAEFPKEGPSILRIQQVVRGDSAAYFCASSANQGAGGRDEQFFGPGTRLTVL.

The DNA for the CDR3 is TGTGCCAGCAGTTCGCGCTTCGGGTCCGTGGAGGGCTACACCTTC. It translates to CASSSRFGSVEGYTF. The chain is built from TRBV12-3 or TRBV12-4 and TRBJ1-2; unclear D gene. With 4 bases removed from V and 8 bases from J, the gap between germline ends came to 20 bases. This CDR3 comprises 15 residues.

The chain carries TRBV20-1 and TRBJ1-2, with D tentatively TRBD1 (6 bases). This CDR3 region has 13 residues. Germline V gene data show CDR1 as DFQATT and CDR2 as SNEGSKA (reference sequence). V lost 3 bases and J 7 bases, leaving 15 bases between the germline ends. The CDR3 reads CSAREQGTFGYTF. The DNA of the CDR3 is TGCAGTGCTAGGGAACAGGGAACGTTTGGCTACACCTTC.

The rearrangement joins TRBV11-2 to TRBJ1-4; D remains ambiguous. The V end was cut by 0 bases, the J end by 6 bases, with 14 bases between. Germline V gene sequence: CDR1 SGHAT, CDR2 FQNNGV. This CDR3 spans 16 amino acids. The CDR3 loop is CASSLDLSARYEKLFF. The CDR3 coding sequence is TGTGCCAGCAGCTTAGATCTTTCGGCGAGATATGAAAAACTGTTTTTT.

The CDR3, as DNA: TGTGCCATCAGTGGAGTTACTGGAAACACCATATATTTT. Amino acid sequence: CAISGVTGNTIYF. The chain uses TRBV10-3 and TRBJ1-3; D remains ambiguous. The V gene's germline CDR1 is ENHRY and CDR2 SYGVKD. The CDR3 has 13 amino acids. V gave up 4 bases and J gave up 2 bases, with 6 bases separating them.

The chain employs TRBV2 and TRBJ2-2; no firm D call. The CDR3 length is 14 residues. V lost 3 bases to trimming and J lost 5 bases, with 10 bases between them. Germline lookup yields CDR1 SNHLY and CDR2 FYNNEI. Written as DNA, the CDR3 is TGTGCCAGCAGTGACGAAACCGGGACCGGGGAGCTGTTTTTT. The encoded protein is CASSDETGTGELFF. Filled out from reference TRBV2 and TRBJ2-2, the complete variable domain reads EPEVTQTPSHQVTQMGQEVILRCVPISNHLYFYWYRQILGQKVEFLVSFYNNEISEKSEIFDDQFSVERPDGSNFTLKIRSTKLEDSAMYFCASSDETGTGELFFGEGSRLTVL.

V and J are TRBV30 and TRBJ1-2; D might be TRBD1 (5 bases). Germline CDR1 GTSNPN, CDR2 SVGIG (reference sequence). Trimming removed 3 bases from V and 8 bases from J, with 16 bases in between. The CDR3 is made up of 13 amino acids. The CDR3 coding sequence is TGTGCCTGGAGCCCCCAGGGATGGGACGGCTACACCTTC. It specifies CAWSPQGWDGYTF.